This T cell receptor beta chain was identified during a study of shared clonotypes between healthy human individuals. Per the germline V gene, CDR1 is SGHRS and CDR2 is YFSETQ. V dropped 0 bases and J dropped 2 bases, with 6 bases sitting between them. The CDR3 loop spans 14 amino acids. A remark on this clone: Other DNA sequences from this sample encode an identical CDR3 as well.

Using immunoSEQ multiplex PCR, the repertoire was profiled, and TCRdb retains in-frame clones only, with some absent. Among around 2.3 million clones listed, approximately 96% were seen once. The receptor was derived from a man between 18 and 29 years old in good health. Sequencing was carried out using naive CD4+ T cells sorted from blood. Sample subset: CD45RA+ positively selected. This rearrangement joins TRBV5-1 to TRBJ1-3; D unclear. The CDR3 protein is CASSLGLTGNTIYF. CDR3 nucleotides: TGCGCCAGCAGCTTGGGCTTAACTGGAAACACCATATATTTT.